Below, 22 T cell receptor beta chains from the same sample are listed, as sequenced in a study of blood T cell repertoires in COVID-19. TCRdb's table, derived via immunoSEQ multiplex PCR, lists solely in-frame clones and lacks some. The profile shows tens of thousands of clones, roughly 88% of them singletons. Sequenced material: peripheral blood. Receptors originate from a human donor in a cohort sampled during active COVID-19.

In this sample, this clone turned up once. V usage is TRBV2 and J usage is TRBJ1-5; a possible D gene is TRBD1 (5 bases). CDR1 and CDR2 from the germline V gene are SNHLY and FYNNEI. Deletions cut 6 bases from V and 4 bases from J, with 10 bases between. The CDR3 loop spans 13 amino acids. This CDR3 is CASRTVLNQPQHF. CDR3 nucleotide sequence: TGTGCCAGCAGGACAGTTCTTAATCAGCCCCAGCATTTT.

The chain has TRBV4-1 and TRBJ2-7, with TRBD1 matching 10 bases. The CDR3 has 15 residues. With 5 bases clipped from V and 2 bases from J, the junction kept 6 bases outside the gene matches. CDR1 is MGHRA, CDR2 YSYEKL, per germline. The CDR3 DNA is TGCGCCAGCAGCGACGGGACAGGGGTACCCTACGAGCAGTACTTC. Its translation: CASSDGTGVPYEQYF.

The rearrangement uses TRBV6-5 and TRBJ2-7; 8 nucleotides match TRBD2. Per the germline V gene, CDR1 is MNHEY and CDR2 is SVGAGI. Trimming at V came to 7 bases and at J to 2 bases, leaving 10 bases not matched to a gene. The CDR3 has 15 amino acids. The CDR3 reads CASTSLSGTAYEQYF. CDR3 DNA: TGTGCCAGCACAAGCCTTAGCGGGACCGCCTACGAGCAGTACTTC.

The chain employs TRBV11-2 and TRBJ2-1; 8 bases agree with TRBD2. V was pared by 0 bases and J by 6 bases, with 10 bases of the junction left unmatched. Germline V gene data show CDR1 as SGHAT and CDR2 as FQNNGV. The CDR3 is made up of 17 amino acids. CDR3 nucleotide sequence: TGTGCCAGCAGCTTAGATGGGGCTAGCGGGCCTACCAATGAGCAGTTCTTC. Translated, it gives CASSLDGASGPTNEQFF.

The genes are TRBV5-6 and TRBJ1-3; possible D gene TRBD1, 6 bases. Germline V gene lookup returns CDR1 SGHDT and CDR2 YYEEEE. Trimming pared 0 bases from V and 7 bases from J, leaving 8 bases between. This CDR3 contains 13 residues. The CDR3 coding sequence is TGTGCCAGCAGCTTGGAAGGGGGTAACACCATATATTTT. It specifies CASSLEGGNTIYF. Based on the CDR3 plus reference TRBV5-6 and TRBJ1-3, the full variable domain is DAGVTQSPTHLIKTRGQQVTLRCSPKSGHDTVSWYQQALGQGPQFIFQYYEEEERQRGNFPDRFSGHQFPNYSSELNVNALLLGDSALYLCASSLEGGNTIYFGEGSWLTVV.

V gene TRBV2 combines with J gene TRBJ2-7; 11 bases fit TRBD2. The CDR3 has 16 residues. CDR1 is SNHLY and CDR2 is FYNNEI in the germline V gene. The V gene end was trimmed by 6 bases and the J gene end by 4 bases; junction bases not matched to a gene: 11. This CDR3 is CASSSGFTSGGYEQYF. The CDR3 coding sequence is TGTGCCAGCAGCTCCGGTTTTACTAGCGGGGGTTACGAGCAGTACTTC.

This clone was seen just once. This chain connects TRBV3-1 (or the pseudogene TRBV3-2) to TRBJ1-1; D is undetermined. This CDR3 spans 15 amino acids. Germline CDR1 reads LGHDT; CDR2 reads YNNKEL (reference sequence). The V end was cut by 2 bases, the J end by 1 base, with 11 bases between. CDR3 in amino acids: CASSQIGSRNTEAFF. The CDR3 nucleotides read TGTGCCAGCAGCCAAATAGGGAGCCGGAACACTGAAGCTTTCTTT.

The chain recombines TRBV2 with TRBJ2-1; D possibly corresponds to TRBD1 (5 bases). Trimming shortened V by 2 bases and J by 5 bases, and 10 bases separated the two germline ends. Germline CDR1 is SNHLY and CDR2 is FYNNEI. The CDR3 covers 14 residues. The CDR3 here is CASSEPTGHNEQFF. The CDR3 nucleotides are TGTGCCAGCAGTGAACCAACAGGCCACAATGAGCAGTTCTTC.

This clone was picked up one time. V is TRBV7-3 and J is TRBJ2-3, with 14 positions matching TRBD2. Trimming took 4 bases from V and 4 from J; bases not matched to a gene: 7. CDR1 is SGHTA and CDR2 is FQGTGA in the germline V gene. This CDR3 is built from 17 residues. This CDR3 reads CASSSSGTSGSADTQYF. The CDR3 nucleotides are TGTGCCAGCAGCTCAAGCGGGACTAGCGGGAGTGCAGATACGCAGTATTTT.

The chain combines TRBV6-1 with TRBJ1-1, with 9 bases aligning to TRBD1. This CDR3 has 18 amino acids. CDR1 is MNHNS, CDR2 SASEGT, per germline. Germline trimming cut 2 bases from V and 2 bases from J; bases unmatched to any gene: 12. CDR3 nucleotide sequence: TGTGCCAGCAGTGAACGACTCCCCGGGACAGGGAGCAACACTGAAGCTTTCTTT. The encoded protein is CASSERLPGTGSNTEAFF.

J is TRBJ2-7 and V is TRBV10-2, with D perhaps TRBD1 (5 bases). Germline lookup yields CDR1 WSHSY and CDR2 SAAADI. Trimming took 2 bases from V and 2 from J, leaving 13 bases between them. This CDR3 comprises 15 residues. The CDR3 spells CASSEVGQGTYEQYF. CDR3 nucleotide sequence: TGCGCCAGCAGTGAGGTTGGGCAGGGAACCTACGAGCAGTACTTC.

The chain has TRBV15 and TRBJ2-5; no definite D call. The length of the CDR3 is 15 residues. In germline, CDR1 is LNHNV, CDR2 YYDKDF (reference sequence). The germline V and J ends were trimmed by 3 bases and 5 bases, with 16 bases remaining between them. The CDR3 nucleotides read TGTGCCACCAGCAGCGGCAGACCGGAGACGGAGACCCAGTACTTC. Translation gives CATSSGRPETETQYF.

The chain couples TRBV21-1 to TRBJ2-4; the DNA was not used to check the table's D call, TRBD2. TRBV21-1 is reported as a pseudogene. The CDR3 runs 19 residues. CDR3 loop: CASSKTGGNSPSVKNIQYF. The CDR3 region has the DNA TGTGCCAGCAGCAAAACAGGCGGAAACTCTCCTAGCGTCAAAAACATTCAGTACTTC.

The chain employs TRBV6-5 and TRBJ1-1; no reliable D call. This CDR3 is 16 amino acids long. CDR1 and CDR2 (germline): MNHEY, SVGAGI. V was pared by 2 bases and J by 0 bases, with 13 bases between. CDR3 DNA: TGTGCCAGCAGTTACGGGCCGGTAATCATGAACACTGAAGCTTTCTTT. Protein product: CASSYGPVIMNTEAFF.

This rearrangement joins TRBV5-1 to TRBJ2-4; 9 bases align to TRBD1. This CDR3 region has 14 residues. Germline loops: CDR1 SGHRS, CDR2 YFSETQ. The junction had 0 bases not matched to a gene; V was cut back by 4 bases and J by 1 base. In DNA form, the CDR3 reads TGCGCCAGCAGCGGGACAGGGGCCAAAAACATTCAGTACTTC. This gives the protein CASSGTGAKNIQYF.

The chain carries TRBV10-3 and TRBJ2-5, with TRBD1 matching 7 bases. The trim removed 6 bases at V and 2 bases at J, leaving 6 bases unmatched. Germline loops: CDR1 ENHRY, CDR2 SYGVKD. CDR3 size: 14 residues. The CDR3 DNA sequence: TGTGCCATCAGACCACAGGGGAGTCAAGAGACCCAGTACTTC. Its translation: CAIRPQGSQETQYF.

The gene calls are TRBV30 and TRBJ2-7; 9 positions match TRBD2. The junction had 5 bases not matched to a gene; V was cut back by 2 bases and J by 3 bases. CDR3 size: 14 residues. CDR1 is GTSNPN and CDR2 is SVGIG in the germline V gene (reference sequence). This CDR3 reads CAWSRAGGYYEQYF. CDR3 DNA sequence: TGTGCCTGGAGTAGGGCGGGAGGGTACTACGAGCAGTACTTC.

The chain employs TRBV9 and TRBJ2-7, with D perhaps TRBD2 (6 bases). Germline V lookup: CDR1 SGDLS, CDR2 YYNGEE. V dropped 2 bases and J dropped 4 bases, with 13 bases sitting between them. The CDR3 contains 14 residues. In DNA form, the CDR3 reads TGTGCCAGCAGCGTGGCGTACGGAGGGTACGAGCAGTACTTC. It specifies CASSVAYGGYEQYF.

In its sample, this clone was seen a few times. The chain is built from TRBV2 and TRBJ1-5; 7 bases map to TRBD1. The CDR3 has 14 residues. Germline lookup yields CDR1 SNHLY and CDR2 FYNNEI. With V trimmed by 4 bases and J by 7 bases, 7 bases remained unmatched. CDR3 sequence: CASSGDRVFQPQHF. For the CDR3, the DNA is TGTGCCAGCAGTGGAGACAGGGTTTTCCAGCCCCAGCATTTT. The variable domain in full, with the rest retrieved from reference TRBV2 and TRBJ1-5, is EPEVTQTPSHQVTQMGQEVILRCVPISNHLYFYWYRQILGQKVEFLVSFYNNEISEKSEIFDDQFSVERPDGSNFTLKIRSTKLEDSAMYFCASSGDRVFQPQHFGDGTRLSIL.

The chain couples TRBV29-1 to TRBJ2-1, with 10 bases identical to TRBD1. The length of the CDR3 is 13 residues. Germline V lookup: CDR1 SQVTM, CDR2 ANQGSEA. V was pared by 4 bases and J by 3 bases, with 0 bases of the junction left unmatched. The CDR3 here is CSVGTGGYNEQFF. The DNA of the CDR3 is TGCAGCGTTGGGACAGGGGGCTACAATGAGCAGTTCTTC.

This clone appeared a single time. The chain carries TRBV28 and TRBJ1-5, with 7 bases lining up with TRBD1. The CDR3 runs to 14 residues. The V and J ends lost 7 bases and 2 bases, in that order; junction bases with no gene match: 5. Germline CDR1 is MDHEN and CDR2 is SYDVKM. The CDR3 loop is CASIEGGGNQPQHF. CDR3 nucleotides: TGTGCCAGCATAGAAGGGGGCGGCAATCAGCCCCAGCATTTT.

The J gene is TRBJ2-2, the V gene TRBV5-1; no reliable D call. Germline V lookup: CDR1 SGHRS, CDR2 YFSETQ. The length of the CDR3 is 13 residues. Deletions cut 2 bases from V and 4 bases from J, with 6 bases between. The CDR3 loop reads CASSLATTGELFF. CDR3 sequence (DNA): TGCGCCAGCAGCTTAGCGACCACCGGGGAGCTGTTTTTT.